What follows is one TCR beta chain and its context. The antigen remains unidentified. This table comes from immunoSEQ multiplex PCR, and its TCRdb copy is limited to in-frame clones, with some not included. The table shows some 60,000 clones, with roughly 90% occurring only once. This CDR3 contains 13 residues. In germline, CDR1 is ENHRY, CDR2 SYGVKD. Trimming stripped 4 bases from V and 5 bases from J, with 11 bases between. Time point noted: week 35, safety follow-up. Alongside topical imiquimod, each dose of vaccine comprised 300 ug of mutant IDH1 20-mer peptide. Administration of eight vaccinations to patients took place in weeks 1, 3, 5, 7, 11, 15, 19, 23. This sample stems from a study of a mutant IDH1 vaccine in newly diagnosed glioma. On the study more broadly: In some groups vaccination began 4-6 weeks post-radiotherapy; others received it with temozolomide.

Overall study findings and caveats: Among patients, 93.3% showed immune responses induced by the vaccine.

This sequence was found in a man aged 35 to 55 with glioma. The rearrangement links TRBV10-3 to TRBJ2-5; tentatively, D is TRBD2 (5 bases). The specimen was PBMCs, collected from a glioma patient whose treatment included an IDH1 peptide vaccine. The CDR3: CAISVREWETQYF. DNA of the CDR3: TGTGCCATCAGTGTAAGGGAGTGGGAGACCCAGTACTTC.